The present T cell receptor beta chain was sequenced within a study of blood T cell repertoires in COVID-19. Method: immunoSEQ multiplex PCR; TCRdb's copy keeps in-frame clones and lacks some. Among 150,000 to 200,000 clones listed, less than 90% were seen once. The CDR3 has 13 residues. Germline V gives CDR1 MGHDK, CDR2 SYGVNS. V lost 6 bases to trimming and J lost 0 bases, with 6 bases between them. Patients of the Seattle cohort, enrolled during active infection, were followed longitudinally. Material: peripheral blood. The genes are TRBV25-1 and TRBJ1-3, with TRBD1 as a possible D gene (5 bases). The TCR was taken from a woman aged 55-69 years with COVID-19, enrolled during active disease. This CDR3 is CASRTDSGNTIYF. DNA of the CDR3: TGTGCCAGCAGGACAGACTCTGGAAACACCATATATTTT.